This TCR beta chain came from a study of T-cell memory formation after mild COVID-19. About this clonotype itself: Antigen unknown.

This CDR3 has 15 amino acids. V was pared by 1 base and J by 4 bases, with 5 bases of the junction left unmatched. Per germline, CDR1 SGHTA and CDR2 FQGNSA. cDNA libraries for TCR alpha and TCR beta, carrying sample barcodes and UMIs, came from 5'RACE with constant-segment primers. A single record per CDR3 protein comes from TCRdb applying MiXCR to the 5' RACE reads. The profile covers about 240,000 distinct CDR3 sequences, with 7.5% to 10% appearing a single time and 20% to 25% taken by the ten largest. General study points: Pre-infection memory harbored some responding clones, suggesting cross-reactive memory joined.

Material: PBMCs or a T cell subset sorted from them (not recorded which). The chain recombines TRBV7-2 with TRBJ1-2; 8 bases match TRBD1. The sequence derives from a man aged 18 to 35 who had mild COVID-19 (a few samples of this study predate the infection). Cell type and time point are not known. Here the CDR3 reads CASSLEGQAIYGYTF. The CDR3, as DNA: TGTGCCAGCAGCTTAGAGGGACAGGCAATCTATGGCTACACCTTC. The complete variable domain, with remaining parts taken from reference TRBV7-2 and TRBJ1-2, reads GAGVSQSPSNKVTEKGKDVELRCDPISGHTALYWYRQSLGQGLEFLIYFQGNSAPDKSGLPSDRFSAERTGGSVSTLTIQRTQQEDSAVYLCASSLEGQAIYGYTFGSGTRLTVV.